Listed here are 29 T cell receptor beta chains from one sample, sequenced in a study of T cell responses to AZD1222 COVID-19 vaccine. Assay used: immunoSEQ multiplex PCR; TCRdb lists only in-frame clones, some missing. The sample has 130,000 to 150,000 clones, about 93% seen once; the top ten hold roughly 5.6%. The sequenced sample was peripheral blood, obtained on day 0 of AZD1222 vaccination. The source of these receptors is an adult in good health.

J is TRBJ2-1 and V is TRBV14, with D possibly matching TRBD1 (5 bases). Trimming took 0 bases from V and 8 from J, leaving 17 bases between them. From germline, CDR1 is SGHDN and CDR2 FVKESK. The CDR3 runs 16 residues. The CDR3 reads CASSQDYGPKGDEQFF. DNA for the CDR3: TGTGCCAGCAGCCAAGATTACGGCCCGAAAGGGGATGAGCAGTTCTTC.

The chain links TRBV7-3 to TRBJ2-2; no reliable D call. The V gene lost 4 bases and the J gene lost 2 bases, with 5 bases spanning the gap. Germline CDR1 SGHTA, CDR2 FQGTGA. The CDR3 sequence is 13 residues long. The chain's CDR3 is CASSSLNTGELFF. In DNA, the CDR3 is TGTGCCAGCAGCTCGCTAAACACCGGGGAGCTGTTTTTT. Looking up the rest from reference TRBV7-3 and TRBJ2-2 gives the full variable domain: GAGVSQTPSNKVTEKGKYVELRCDPISGHTALYWYRQSLGQGPEFLIYFQGTGAADDSGLPNDRFFAVRPEGSVSTLKIQRTERGDSAVYLCASSSLNTGELFFGEGSRLTVL.

V usage is TRBV12-3 or TRBV12-4 and J usage is TRBJ2-1; D might be TRBD1 (5 bases). V shed 5 bases and J shed 6 bases, with 8 bases lying between them. This CDR3 spans 12 amino acids. The CDR3 region has the DNA TGTGCCAGCAGTCAGGGCCCCAATGAGCAGTTCTTC. Translation: CASSQGPNEQFF.

This chain's CDR3 is CASSHRDRGNEQFF. In DNA, the CDR3 is TGTGCCAGCAGTCACCGGGACAGGGGCAATGAGCAGTTCTTC. The chain couples TRBV5-4 to TRBJ2-1; 10 bases are shared with TRBD1. J lost 6 bases, V lost 5 bases, and 5 bases had no gene match. Germline assignment: CDR1 SGHNT and CDR2 YYREEE (reference sequence). The CDR3 consists of 14 residues.

The chain uses TRBV19 and TRBJ1-1, with 8 bases matching TRBD1. V dropped 4 bases and J dropped 7; count of bases not matched to a gene: 8. Germline CDR1 LNHDA, CDR2 SQIVND (reference sequence). CDR3 size: 14 residues. CDR3 DNA: TGTGCCAGTAGTAGTCAGGGGGCGCAGGATGAAGCTTTCTTT. It translates to CASSSQGAQDEAFF.

The chain is built from TRBV11-3 and TRBJ2-1; D unresolved. The CDR3 sequence is 11 residues long. V was shortened by 5 bases and J by 9 bases, with 8 bases between the two germline ends. Germline CDR1 and CDR2: SGHNT and YENEEA. For the CDR3, the DNA is TGTGCCAGCAGCCTCCTAGGTGAGCAGTTCTTC. It codes for CASSLLGEQFF. Filled out from reference TRBV11-3 and TRBJ2-1, the complete variable domain reads EAGVVQSPRYKIIEKKQPVAFWCNPISGHNTLYWYLQNLGQGPELLIRYENEEAVDDSQLPKDRFSAERLKGVDSTLKIQPAELGDSAVYLCASSLLGEQFFGPGTRLTVL.

The CDR3 reads CASSLVGPSASQYF. The CDR3 nucleotides are TGTGCCAGCAGCTTAGTCGGACCGTCCGCTTCGCAGTATTTT. The V gene is TRBV7-9, the J gene TRBJ2-3; D is undetermined. V lost 1 base and J lost 10, with 15 bases in between. CDR1 is SEHNR, CDR2 FQNEAQ, per germline (reference sequence). The CDR3 totals 14 residues.

This clone was detected a few times. This chain connects TRBV5-6 to TRBJ1-1; 7 nucleotides align to TRBD1. V trimming: 3 bases; J trimming: 7 bases; junction bases outside the gene matches: 9. This CDR3 is 14 amino acids long. Germline V CDR1 and CDR2: SGHDT, YYEEEE. The CDR3: CASSSQGSGGEAFF. The CDR3, as DNA: TGTGCCAGCAGCTCACAGGGGTCGGGGGGTGAAGCTTTCTTT.

The V and J genes are TRBV6-2 or TRBV6-3 and TRBJ1-4, with D uncertain. The CDR3 contains 15 residues. With 0 bases removed from V and 10 bases from J, the gap between germline ends came to 15 bases. The germline CDR1 and CDR2 sequences are MNHEY and SVGEGT. The CDR3 DNA is TGTGCCAGCAGTTACTCGATGTCAGGAGGGCGAAAACTGTTTTTT. Translation gives CASSYSMSGGRKLFF.

The chain recombines TRBV12-2 with TRBJ2-1; TRBD2 is the table's D call, not checked against the DNA. TRBV12-2 is classified as a pseudogene. This CDR3 has 15 residues. CDR3 DNA: TGTGCAAGTCGCTTACGGGCTCCCCTCCGGGGTGAGCAGTTCTTC. Residues: CASRLRAPLRGEQFF.

J is TRBJ2-7 and V is TRBV2; TRBD1 matches at 8 bases. V gave up 6 bases and J gave up 5 bases; unmatched junction bases: 6. The CDR3 consists of 13 residues. Germline loops: CDR1 SNHLY, CDR2 FYNNEI. CDR3 region: CASRGDRSNEQYF. The CDR3 DNA reads TGTGCCAGCAGAGGGGACAGGTCCAACGAGCAGTACTTC.

CDR3 amino acids: CASSLNRERTEAFF. The CDR3 DNA sequence: TGTGCCAGCAGCCTAAACAGAGAGAGGACTGAAGCTTTCTTT. The chain carries TRBV27 and TRBJ1-1; D is undetermined. Between the trimmed V and J ends, which lost 6 bases and 5 bases, there was a span of 16 bases. The CDR3 consists of 14 residues. The germline CDR1 and CDR2 sequences are MNHEY and SMNVEV (reference sequence).

The V call is TRBV6-5, the J call TRBJ1-3; tentative D call: TRBD1 (5 bases). V dropped 5 bases and J dropped 2 bases, with 13 bases sitting between them. The V gene's germline CDR1 is MNHEY and CDR2 SVGAGI. The CDR3 sequence is 15 residues long. The CDR3 nucleotides read TGTGCCAGCAGTCTAAGTCCGGGGGCTGGAAACACCATATATTTT. Translating it yields CASSLSPGAGNTIYF.

J is TRBJ2-7 and V is TRBV5-4; 8 bases are shared with TRBD2. The CDR3 consists of 16 residues. Germline CDR1 is SGHNT and CDR2 is YYREEE (reference sequence). V shed 5 bases and J 2 bases; nucleotides not matched to a gene: 12. Here the CDR3 DNA reads TGTGCCAGCAGTGCTGGGGTGGTAGCGGGGACCTACGAGCAGTACTTC. Encoded protein: CASSAGVVAGTYEQYF.

The chain joins TRBV15 to TRBJ2-7, with no clear D. The CDR3 is 14 residues long. Germline V CDR1 and CDR2: LNHNV, YYDKDF (reference sequence). V was cut by 4 bases and J by 4 bases, with 14 bases left in between. The CDR3 DNA is TGTGCCACCAGCACTACCCTAAGTCGGTACGAGCAGTACTTC. Translation gives CATSTTLSRYEQYF.

This clone was counted a few times. The genes are TRBV9 and TRBJ1-5, with D maybe TRBD1 (6 bases). The CDR3 is made up of 15 amino acids. Deletions cut 0 bases from V and 2 bases from J, with 9 bases between. Per the germline V gene, CDR1 is SGDLS and CDR2 is YYNGEE. The CDR3 sequence: CASSVGKGGNQPQHF. The CDR3 DNA is TGTGCCAGCAGCGTAGGGAAGGGGGGCAATCAGCCCCAGCATTTT. Looking up the rest from reference TRBV9 and TRBJ1-5 gives the full variable domain: DSGVTQTPKHLITATGQRVTLRCSPRSGDLSVYWYQQSLDQGLQFLIQYYNGEERAKGNILERFSAQQFPDLHSELNLSSLELGDSALYFCASSVGKGGNQPQHFGDGTRLSIL.

The chain links TRBV6-2 or TRBV6-3 to TRBJ1-4, with 10 bases lining up with TRBD1. Trimming removed 2 bases from V and 7 bases from J; junction bases left unmatched: 16. The CDR3 sequence is 19 residues long. The germline CDR1 and CDR2 sequences are MNHEY and SVGEGT. CDR3 sequence reads: CASSYTTGTGDDLREKLFF. The CDR3 bases are TGTGCCAGCAGTTACACGACCGGGACAGGGGACGATTTACGTGAAAAACTGTTTTTT.

The chain links TRBV19 to TRBJ1-6; 7 nucleotides align to TRBD1. Germline V gene data show CDR1 as LNHDA and CDR2 as SQIVND (reference sequence). CDR3 length equals 15 residues. Trimming removed 5 bases from V and 7 bases from J; junction bases left unmatched: 8. In nucleotides, the CDR3 is TGTGCCAGTAGTCCTCGGGACAGAAAAAATTCACCCCTCCACTTT. This sequence encodes CASSPRDRKNSPLHF. Combining the CDR3 with reference TRBV19 and TRBJ1-6 gives the whole variable domain DGGITQSPKYLFRKEGQNVTLSCEQNLNHDAMYWYRQDPGQGLRLIYYSQIVNDFQKGDIAEGYSVSREKKESFPLTVTSAQKNPTAFYLCASSPRDRKNSPLHFGNGTRLTVT.

This clone was seen a single time. J is TRBJ2-7 and V is TRBV6-5; 10 bases fit TRBD1. The CDR3 sequence is 14 residues long. Losses at the gene ends were 0 bases for V and 5 bases for J; bases not matched to a gene: 1. Germline CDR1 MNHEY, CDR2 SVGAGI. CDR3 residues: CASSYSTGGDEQYF. The CDR3, as DNA: TGTGCCAGCAGTTACTCGACAGGGGGCGACGAGCAGTACTTC.

The J gene is TRBJ2-7, the V gene TRBV5-1; 10 nucleotides agree with TRBD2. After removal of 6 bases from V and 2 bases from J, the junction contained 5 bases not matched to a gene. The CDR3 spans 14 residues. Germline values: CDR1 SGHRS, CDR2 YFSETQ. The CDR3 nucleotides read TGCGCCAGCACCCCACTAGCGGGACCCTACGAGCAGTACTTC. Protein: CASTPLAGPYEQYF.

To note about this clone: Mismatch with germline at one junction end may stem from a read error. This sequence joins TRBV6-5 and TRBJ2-7, with 7 bases that match TRBD1. This CDR3 is 12 amino acids long. Germline V gives CDR1 MNHEY, CDR2 SVGAGI. CDR3 DNA: TGCATCACGCACAATAGGGGGCACGAGCAGTACTTC. Protein product: CITHNRGHEQYF.

The chain links TRBV4-3 to TRBJ2-7, with 7 bases that match TRBD1. The CDR3 consists of 16 residues. With V trimmed by 4 bases and J by 0 bases, 9 bases remained unmatched. Germline V lookup: CDR1 LGHNA, CDR2 YSLEER. The CDR3 coding sequence is TGCGCCAGCAGCCGGAGGACAGGTCCTAGCTCCTACGAGCAGTACTTC. This gives the protein CASSRRTGPSSYEQYF.

This chain connects TRBV5-1 to TRBJ2-3; D is ambiguous. Germline V gives CDR1 SGHRS, CDR2 YFSETQ. Trimming removed 0 bases from V and 2 bases from J, with 4 bases in between. The CDR3 is made up of 13 amino acids. The CDR3 reads CASSLAATDTQYF. CDR3 DNA: TGCGCCAGCAGCTTGGCAGCCACAGATACGCAGTATTTT.

The V gene is TRBV5-1, the J gene TRBJ2-3, with no clear D. Germline loops: CDR1 SGHRS, CDR2 YFSETQ. This CDR3 has 13 residues. V lost 5 bases and J 0 bases, leaving 7 bases between the germline ends. CDR3 sequence reads: CASRVSSTDTQYF. In DNA, the CDR3 is TGCGCCAGCAGAGTTAGCAGCACAGATACGCAGTATTTT.

The rearrangement uses TRBV6-1 and TRBJ2-5, with a tentative D call TRBD1 (5 bases). This CDR3 has 13 residues. The germline V gene encodes CDR1 MNHNS and CDR2 SASEGT. Trimming took off 1 base at V and 2 bases at J, with 5 bases between the two ends. The DNA of the CDR3 is TGTGCCAGCAGTGAAGGGACACAAGAGACCCAGTACTTC. Its translation: CASSEGTQETQYF.

This chain links TRBV5-8 with TRBJ2-1, with a possible D match to TRBD2 (6 bases). V dropped 4 bases and J dropped 0 bases, with 14 bases sitting between them. CDR1 and CDR2 from the germline V gene are SGHTS and YDEGEE. The CDR3 totals 16 residues. The CDR3 sequence: CASSPLRTNSYNEQFF. In DNA form, the CDR3 reads TGTGCCAGCAGCCCACTAAGGACTAACTCCTACAATGAGCAGTTCTTC.

This chain uses TRBV27 with TRBJ2-2; no definite D call. The CDR3 is 15 residues long. The germline V gene encodes CDR1 MNHEY and CDR2 SMNVEV (reference sequence). The germline V and J ends were trimmed by 6 bases and 3 bases, with 14 bases remaining between them. DNA of the CDR3: TGTGCCAGCAGAGCAGCCAGGCCGGACACCGGGGAGCTGTTTTTT. This translates into CASRAARPDTGELFF.

The chain combines TRBV19 with TRBJ1-2; D perhaps matches TRBD1 (6 bases). Looked up from germline, CDR1 is LNHDA and CDR2 is SQIVND (reference sequence). The V end lost 4 bases, the J end lost 4 bases, and 10 bases lay between the germline ends. The CDR3 has 13 residues. The chain's CDR3 is CASSTQGSYGYTF. In DNA form, the CDR3 reads TGTGCCAGTAGTACCCAGGGGTCCTATGGCTACACCTTC.

The chain uses TRBV7-9 and TRBJ2-5; D assignment may be TRBD1 or TRBD2 (5 bases each). Trimming left V 5 bases short and J 5 bases short, with 12 bases between. Germline V gene sequence: CDR1 SEHNR, CDR2 FQNEAQ (reference sequence). The CDR3 spans 13 residues. DNA for the CDR3: TGTGCCAGCAGCCGAGGGGTTGGGGAGACCCAGTACTTC. This sequence encodes CASSRGVGETQYF.